This is a list of T cell receptor beta chains from one sample in a study of blood T cell repertoires in COVID-19. Clones were read by immunoSEQ multiplex PCR, and TCRdb kept only the in-frame ones, dropping some. The sample yields 95,000 to 150,000 clones, 70% to 85% seen once. Sequencing was performed on peripheral blood. These receptor sequences come from a woman between 65 and 79 years old with acute or convalescent COVID-19. The CDR3 runs from the conserved cysteine through the conserved F or W. Each record gives: V gene, J gene, clone size, D gene, CDR3 DNA, CDR3 protein. D genes are given only for firm matches. A row's size may be missing; if present it is once, few, many or a size class.

TRBV3-1/TRBV3-2	TRBJ2-1	few	NA	TGTGCCAGCAGCCTTACCACCGGGGGACCATTGGTGGAGTTCTTC	CASSLTTGGPLVEFF
TRBV4-1	TRBJ2-7	NA	NA	TGCGCCAGCAGCCAATCCTCTTTAGGCGGGGATTCCTACGAGCAGTACTTC	CASSQSSLGGDSYEQYF
TRBV6-5	TRBJ1-4	once	NA	TGTGCCAGCAGTTACAGGGAGGGGAGAGAAAAACTGTTTTTT	CASSYREGREKLFF
TRBV2	TRBJ2-5	NA	TRBD2	TGTGCCAGCAGTTACTCGGGGGGGCGGCGTGAGACCCAGTACTTC	CASSYSGGRRETQYF
TRBV5-6	TRBJ1-1	few	NA	TGTGCCAGCAGCATCACAGGGATGAACACTGAAGCTTTCTTT	CASSITGMNTEAFF
TRBV19	TRBJ1-1	NA	NA	TGTGCCAGTAGTGCACGTGAACGGGCTGAAGCTTTCTTT	CASSARERAEAFF
TRBV15	TRBJ1-2	NA	NA	TGTGCCACCAGCAGAGGGCGATATGGGGGGTATGGCTACACCTTC	CATSRGRYGGYGYTF
TRBV7-7	TRBJ2-5	once	NA	TGTGCCAGCAGCGGCGGGACTCGAAGGGGAGAGACCCAGTACTTC	CASSGGTRRGETQYF
TRBV15	TRBJ1-1	NA	NA	TGTGCCACCAGCAGAGATGAGGACACTGAAGCTTTCTTT	CATSRDEDTEAFF
TRBV3-1/TRBV3-2	TRBJ1-2	NA	TRBD1	TGTGCCAGCAGCCAAGCCAGGGGGCATAATGGCTACACCTTC	CASSQARGHNGYTF
TRBV4-3	TRBJ1-1	few	NA	TGCGCCAGCAGCCAAGGGATGACAGCAATGAACACTGAAGCTTTCTTT	CASSQGMTAMNTEAFF
TRBV10-2	TRBJ1-2	NA	TRBD1	TGCGCCAGCATAGCCGACAGGGGGCACGGCTACACCTTC	CASIADRGHGYTF
TRBV19	TRBJ2-7	NA	TRBD2	TGTGCCACCTCTGTGGGACTAGCCTCCTACGAGCAGTACTTC	CATSVGLASYEQYF
TRBV18	TRBJ2-3	NA	NA	TGTGCCAGTCAGCCAGGTGGCACAGATACGCAGTATTTT	CASQPGGTDTQYF
TRBV5-1	TRBJ1-1	NA	TRBD1	TGCGCCAGCAGCGAAGGGGACAGGGGGTCCACTGAAGCTTTCTTT	CASSEGDRGSTEAFF
TRBV5-6	TRBJ1-2	NA	TRBD1	TGTGCCAGCAGCACCGACAGGGGGCGGGCCTATGGCTACACCTTC	CASSTDRGRAYGYTF
TRBV10-2	TRBJ2-1	NA	NA	TGCGCCAGCAGTAAGACTACCTCCTACAATGAGCAGTTCTTC	CASSKTTSYNEQFF
TRBV4-3	TRBJ2-1	NA	NA	TGCGCCAGCAGCCAAGCCCCACAGGGTCTAAACTCCTACAATGAGCAGTTCTTC	CASSQAPQGLNSYNEQFF
TRBV20-1	TRBJ2-5	NA	TRBD1	TGCAGTGCTAGTTTGACAGGGACGGACGAGACCCAGTACTTC	CSASLTGTDETQYF
TRBV25-1	TRBJ2-1	NA	TRBD2	TGTGCCAGTCGGGAGGGAGTCTACAATGAGCAGTTCTTC	CASREGVYNEQFF
TRBV5-1	TRBJ1-2	NA	TRBD1	TGCGCCAGCAGCTTCGGGCGGGGACAGGAGTGGGGCTACACCTTC	CASSFGRGQEWGYTF
TRBV3-1/TRBV3-2	TRBJ2-4	NA	NA	TGTGCCAGCAGCCACTGGACAGATCAAGCCAAAAACATTCAGTACTTC	CASSHWTDQAKNIQYF
TRBV27	TRBJ1-2	NA	TRBD1	TGTGCCAGCAGTTGGACAGGGGGCCATTCCTATGGCTACACCTTC	CASSWTGGHSYGYTF
TRBV19	TRBJ2-3	NA	NA	TGTGCCAGTAGGAACCTACAGGGAATTGATACGCAGTATTTT	CASRNLQGIDTQYF
TRBV5-8	TRBJ1-2	NA	NA	TGTGCCAGCAGCGCCCGGGGGAGGGGAGGAGGTGGCTACACCTTC	CASSARGRGGGGYTF
TRBV7-9	TRBJ2-7	NA	TRBD1	TGTGCCAGCAGCCGAGGGGACAGGCCCCTCGAGCAGTACTTC	CASSRGDRPLEQYF
TRBV15	TRBJ1-6	NA	TRBD1	TGTGCCACCAGAGCGGACAGGGCTAATTCACCCCTCCACTTT	CATRADRANSPLHF
TRBV14	TRBJ2-5	NA	NA	TGTGCCAGCAGCCAAACATACGTGCGGGGGCCCCAAGAGACCCAGTACTTC	CASSQTYVRGPQETQYF
TRBV7-2	TRBJ2-5	NA	NA	TGTGCCAGCAGCTTGGCAGCGGCGTTCCAAGAGACCCAGTACTTC	CASSLAAAFQETQYF
TRBV7-9	TRBJ2-1	NA	NA	TGTGCCAGCGGTTTGACTCACGAACCTAATGAGCAGTTCTTC	CASGLTHEPNEQFF
TRBV5-1	TRBJ2-5	NA	NA	TGCGCCAGCAGTGACTTGGCGATTCAAGAGACCCAGTACTTC	CASSDLAIQETQYF
TRBV11-3	TRBJ2-2	once	TRBD2	TGTGCCAGCAGCCAAAAAGCTAGCGGGGGGGAGCTGTTTTTT	CASSQKASGGELFF
TRBV7-9	TRBJ1-2	NA	NA	TGTGCCAGCAGCTCATCGACGGGGGGCGGCTACACCTTC	CASSSSTGGGYTF
TRBV28	TRBJ1-3	once	NA	TGTGCCAGCAGTTTAGGCTTTTACTCTGGAAACACCATATATTTT	CASSLGFYSGNTIYF
TRBV7-2	TRBJ2-1	NA	NA	TGTGCCAGCAGCTTAGCTGCTCTTAGCTCCTACAATGAGCAGTTCTTC	CASSLAALSSYNEQFF
TRBV20-1	TRBJ1-2	NA	NA	TGCAGTGCTAGGGGAGGGGATGGCTACACCTTC	CSARGGDGYTF
TRBV5-4	TRBJ2-3	NA	TRBD2	TGTGCCAGCAGCATCAGACTAGCGGGGGGGCACTCAGATACGCAGTATTTT	CASSIRLAGGHSDTQYF
TRBV19	TRBJ2-1	NA	TRBD1	TGTGCCAGTAGTATTCTACAGGGGGCGGGGAATGAGCAGTTCTTC	CASSILQGAGNEQFF
TRBV5-1	TRBJ2-7	NA	NA	TGCGCCAGCAGCGAGACAGGTGTCTCCTACGAGCAGTACTTC	CASSETGVSYEQYF
TRBV27	TRBJ1-2	NA	NA	TGTGCCAGCAGGCCCCCCGGGGCTGTCTACACCATGAGGGGGGGCTACACCTTC	CASRPPGAVYTMRGGYTF
TRBV5-1	TRBJ1-3	NA	NA	TGCGCCAGCAGCTTGGCTGGCGGGGAAAGCACCATATATTTT	CASSLAGGESTIYF
TRBV3-1/TRBV3-2	TRBJ2-3	NA	TRBD1	TGTGCCAGCAGCAAAACCCCCGGGACAGCGGCAGATACGCAGTATTTT	CASSKTPGTAADTQYF
TRBV19	TRBJ1-2	NA	TRBD1	TGTGCCAGTACCCCACAGGGGGCGACGGTTGGCTACACCTTC	CASTPQGATVGYTF
TRBV27	TRBJ1-1	NA	NA	TGTGCCAGCAGTTTTGGGGGGGGCGCTGAAGCTTTCTTT	CASSFGGGAEAFF
TRBV7-9	TRBJ1-5	NA	TRBD1	TGTGCCAGCAGCTCGACCGAAGCAGGGGGAAGTCAGCCCCAGCATTTT	CASSSTEAGGSQPQHF
TRBV5-4	TRBJ2-7	NA	TRBD2	TGTGCCAGCAGCTTCGGGACTAGCAGGGGGGAGCAGTACTTC	CASSFGTSRGEQYF